This T cell receptor beta chain was sequenced in a study of post-analysis software for immune sequencing data. Unique molecular identifiers featured in each of the TCR beta cDNA libraries. TCRdb passed the PCR reads through MiXCR, listing each CDR3 protein once. This sample has about 770,000 distinct CDR3 sequences, with 46% found just once. The sequenced material came from blood. The source of this sequence is a girl aged 10-17 years with multiple sclerosis.

CDR3 amino acids: CASSLSDQETQYF. CDR3 coding DNA: TGTGCCAGCAGCTTATCAGACCAAGAGACCCAGTACTTC. This sequence joins TRBV7-2 and TRBJ2-5; D is unresolved. The CDR3 runs 13 residues. Trimming took 2 bases from V and 0 from J, leaving 4 bases between them. In germline, CDR1 is SGHTA, CDR2 FQGNSA.